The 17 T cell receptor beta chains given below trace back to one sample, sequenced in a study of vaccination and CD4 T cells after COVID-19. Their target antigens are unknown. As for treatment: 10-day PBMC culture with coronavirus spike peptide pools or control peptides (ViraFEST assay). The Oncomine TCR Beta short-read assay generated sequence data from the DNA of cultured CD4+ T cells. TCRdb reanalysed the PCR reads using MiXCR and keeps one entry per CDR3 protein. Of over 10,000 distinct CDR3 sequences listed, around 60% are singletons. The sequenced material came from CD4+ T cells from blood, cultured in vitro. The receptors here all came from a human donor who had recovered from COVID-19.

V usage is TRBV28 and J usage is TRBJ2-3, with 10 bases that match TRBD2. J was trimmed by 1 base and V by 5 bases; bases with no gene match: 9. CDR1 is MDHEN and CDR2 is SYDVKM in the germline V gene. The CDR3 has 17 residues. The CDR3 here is CASSPGLAAYGTDTQYF. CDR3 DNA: TGTGCCAGCAGTCCAGGACTAGCGGCTTATGGCACAGATACGCAGTATTTT.

The CDR3 here is CASTRGVGDYGYTF. DNA of the CDR3: TGTGCCAGTACCAGAGGGGTTGGGGACTATGGCTACACCTTC. The chain joins TRBV19 to TRBJ1-2; possibly TRBD1 for D (5 bases). From germline, CDR1 is LNHDA and CDR2 SQIVND (reference sequence). This CDR3 region has 14 residues. V lost 7 bases and J lost 3, with 15 bases in between. Together with reference TRBV19 and TRBJ1-2, the CDR3 gives the full variable domain: DGGITQSPKYLFRKEGQNVTLSCEQNLNHDAMYWYRQDPGQGLRLIYYSQIVNDFQKGDIAEGYSVSREKKESFPLTVTSAQKNPTAFYLCASTRGVGDYGYTFGSGTRLTVV.

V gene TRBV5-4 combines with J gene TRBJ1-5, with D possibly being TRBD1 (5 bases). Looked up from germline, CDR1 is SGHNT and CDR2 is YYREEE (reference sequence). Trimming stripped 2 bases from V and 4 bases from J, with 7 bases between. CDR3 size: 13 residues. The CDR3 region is CASSFGGNQPQHF. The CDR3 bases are TGTGCCAGCAGCTTCGGGGGGAATCAGCCCCAGCATTTT.

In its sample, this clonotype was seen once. The CDR3 loop reads CASSRLRQVQETQYF. The CDR3, as DNA: TGTGCCAGCAGCCGCCTACGACAGGTCCAAGAGACCCAGTACTTC. This chain joins TRBV7-2 and TRBJ2-5; D might be TRBD1 (6 bases). Germline V gives CDR1 SGHTA, CDR2 FQGNSA. Trimming stripped 5 bases from V and 1 base from J, with 14 bases between. This CDR3 is built from 15 residues.

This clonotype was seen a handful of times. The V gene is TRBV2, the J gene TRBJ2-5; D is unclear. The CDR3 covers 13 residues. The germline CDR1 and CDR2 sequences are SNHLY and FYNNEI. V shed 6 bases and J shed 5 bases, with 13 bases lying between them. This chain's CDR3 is CASSDGVVETQYF. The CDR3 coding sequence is TGTGCCAGCAGCGATGGGGTAGTTGAGACCCAGTACTTC.

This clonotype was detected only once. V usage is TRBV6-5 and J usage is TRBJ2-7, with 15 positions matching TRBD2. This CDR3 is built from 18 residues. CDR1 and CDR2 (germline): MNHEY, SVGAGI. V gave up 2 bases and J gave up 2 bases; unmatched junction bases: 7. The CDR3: CASSYSPGLAGGAYEQYF. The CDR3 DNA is TGTGCCAGCAGTTACAGCCCGGGACTAGCGGGAGGCGCCTACGAGCAGTACTTC.

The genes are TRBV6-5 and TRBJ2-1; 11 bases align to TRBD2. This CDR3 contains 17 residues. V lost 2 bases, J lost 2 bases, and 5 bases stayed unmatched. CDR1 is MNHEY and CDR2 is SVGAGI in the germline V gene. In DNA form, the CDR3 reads TGTGCCAGCAGTTACAGTAGCGGGAGGGCCACCTACAATGAGCAGTTCTTC. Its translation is CASSYSSGRATYNEQFF.

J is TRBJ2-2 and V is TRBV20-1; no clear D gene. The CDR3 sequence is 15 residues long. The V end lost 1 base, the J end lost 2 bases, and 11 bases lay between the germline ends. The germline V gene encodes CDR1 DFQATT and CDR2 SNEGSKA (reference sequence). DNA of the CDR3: TGCAGTGCTAGAGCTGGAGCAGGAAACACCGGGGAGCTGTTTTTT. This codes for CSARAGAGNTGELFF.

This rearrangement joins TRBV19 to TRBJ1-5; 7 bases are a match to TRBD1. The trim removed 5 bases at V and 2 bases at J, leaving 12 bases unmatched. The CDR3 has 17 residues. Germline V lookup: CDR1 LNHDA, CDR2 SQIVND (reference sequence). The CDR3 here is CASSPGRTGRRNQPQHF. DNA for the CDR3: TGTGCCAGTAGTCCCGGGCGGACAGGCCGACGCAATCAGCCCCAGCATTTT.

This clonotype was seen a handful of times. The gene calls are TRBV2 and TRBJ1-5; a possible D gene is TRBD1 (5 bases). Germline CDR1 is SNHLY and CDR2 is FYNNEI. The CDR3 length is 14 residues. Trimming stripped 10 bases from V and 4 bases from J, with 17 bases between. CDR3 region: CATQRGGVNQPQHF. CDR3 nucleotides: TGTGCCACCCAGAGAGGAGGGGTAAATCAGCCCCAGCATTTT.

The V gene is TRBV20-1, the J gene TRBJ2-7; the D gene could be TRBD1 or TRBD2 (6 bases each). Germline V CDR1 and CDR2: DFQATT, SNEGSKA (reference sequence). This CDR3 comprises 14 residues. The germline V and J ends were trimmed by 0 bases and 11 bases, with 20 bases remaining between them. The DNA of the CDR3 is TGCAGTGCTAGAGAGCGCGGTCCCGGGGGCTCGGAGTACTTC. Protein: CSARERGPGGSEYF.

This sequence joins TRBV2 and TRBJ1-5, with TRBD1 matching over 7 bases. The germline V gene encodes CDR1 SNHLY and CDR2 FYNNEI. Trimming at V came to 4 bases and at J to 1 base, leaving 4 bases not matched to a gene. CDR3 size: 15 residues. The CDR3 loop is CASSGYRGSNQPQHF. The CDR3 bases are TGTGCCAGCAGTGGCTACAGGGGAAGCAATCAGCCCCAGCATTTT.

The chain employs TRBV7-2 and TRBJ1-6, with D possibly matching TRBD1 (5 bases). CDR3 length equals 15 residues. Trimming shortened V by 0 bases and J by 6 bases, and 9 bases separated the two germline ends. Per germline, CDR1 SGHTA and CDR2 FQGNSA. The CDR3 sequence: CASSLAGGGNSPLHF. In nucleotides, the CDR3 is TGTGCCAGCAGCTTAGCCGGGGGTGGTAATTCACCCCTCCACTTT. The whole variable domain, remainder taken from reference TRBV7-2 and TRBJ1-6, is GAGVSQSPSNKVTEKGKDVELRCDPISGHTALYWYRQSLGQGLEFLIYFQGNSAPDKSGLPSDRFSAERTGGSVSTLTIQRTQQEDSAVYLCASSLAGGGNSPLHFGNGTRLTVT.

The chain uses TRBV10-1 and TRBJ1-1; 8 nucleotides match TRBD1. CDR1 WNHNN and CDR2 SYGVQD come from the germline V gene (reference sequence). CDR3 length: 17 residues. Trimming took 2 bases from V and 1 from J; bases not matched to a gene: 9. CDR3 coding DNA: TGCGCCAGCAGTGAGCTCAGGGGGCCTCGACGGAACACTGAAGCTTTCTTT. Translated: CASSELRGPRRNTEAFF.

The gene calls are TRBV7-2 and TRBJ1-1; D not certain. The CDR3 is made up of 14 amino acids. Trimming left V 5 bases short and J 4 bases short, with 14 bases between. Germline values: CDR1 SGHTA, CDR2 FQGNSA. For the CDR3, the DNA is TGTGCCAGCAGCCGCCCCGGCCGAGGCACTGAAGCTTTCTTT. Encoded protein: CASSRPGRGTEAFF.

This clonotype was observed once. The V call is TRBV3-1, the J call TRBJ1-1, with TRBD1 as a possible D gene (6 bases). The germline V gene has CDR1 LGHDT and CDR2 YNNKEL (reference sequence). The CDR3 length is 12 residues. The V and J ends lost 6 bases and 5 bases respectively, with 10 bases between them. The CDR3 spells CASSQGRTEAFF. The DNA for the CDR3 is TGTGCCAGCAGTCAGGGGAGGACTGAAGCTTTCTTT.

The CDR3 coding sequence is TGCAGTGCCCCCACGTTGGGGGAGACCCAGTACTTC. Residues: CSAPTLGETQYF. The chain combines TRBV20-1 with TRBJ2-5, with unresolved D. Trimming pared 6 bases from V and 5 bases from J, leaving 13 bases between. The CDR3 sequence is 12 residues long. CDR1 and CDR2 (germline): DFQATT, SNEGSKA (reference sequence).